Listed here are 4 T cell receptor beta chains from one sample, sequenced in a study of blood T cell repertoires in COVID-19 (dated by TCRdb to about 2020). The method was the immunoSEQ multiplex PCR assay. Imported from immuneACCESS, the table was reduced by TCRdb to in-frame sequences with V and J called. These copies leave out some clones; in studies compared against another copy, an unresolved V gene accounts for under half, and the cause of the remainder is not known. For this sample there are some 150,000 clones; around 84% appear just once. The ten most abundant clones make up more than 5.5% of the sample. The sequenced sample was peripheral blood. The receptors here all came from a woman aged 50 to 60 in a cohort sampled during active or convalescent COVID-19.

This rearrangement joins TRBV2 to TRBJ2-7; D is unresolved. V dropped 5 bases and J dropped 3 bases, with 5 bases sitting between them. CDR3 size: 11 residues. CDR1 and CDR2 (germline): SNHLY, FYNNEI. The CDR3 loop is CASSYSYEQYF. The CDR3 coding sequence is TGTGCCAGCAGTTATAGCTACGAGCAGTACTTC.

The chain uses TRBV6-5 and TRBJ2-1, with TRBD1 identical over 8 bases. Germline V gene sequence: CDR1 MNHEY, CDR2 SVGAGI. The V and J ends lost 6 bases and 4 bases, in that order; junction bases with no gene match: 5. The CDR3 is 14 amino acids. The CDR3 DNA sequence: TGTGCCAGCAGACTGGACAGGGAATACAATGAGCAGTTCTTC. It specifies CASRLDREYNEQFF.

The chain employs TRBV30 and TRBJ2-7; D may be TRBD1 (6 bases). The ends were cut back, 4 bases at V and 5 bases at J, with 18 bases in the middle. The CDR3 consists of 14 residues. Germline loops: CDR1 GTSNPN, CDR2 SVGIG (reference sequence). CDR3 nucleotide sequence: TGTGCCTGGACACCATTCGTGGACAGCCACGAGCAGTACTTC. It encodes CAWTPFVDSHEQYF.

V gene TRBV19 combines with J gene TRBJ2-3, with TRBD1 matching over 10 bases. V lost 5 bases to trimming and J lost 5 bases; unmatched junction nucleotides: 4. Germline lookup yields CDR1 LNHDA and CDR2 SQIVND (reference sequence). There are 14 residues in the CDR3. CDR3 loop: CASSATGGQDTQYF. The CDR3 DNA reads TGTGCCAGTAGTGCGACAGGGGGCCAAGATACGCAGTATTTT.